Below are 18 T cell receptor beta chains sequenced from a single sample in a study of blood T cell repertoires in COVID-19. TCRdb's table, derived via immunoSEQ multiplex PCR, lists solely in-frame clones and lacks some. The sample contains hundreds of thousands of clones, 85% to 90% of which appear only once. The sequenced sample consisted of peripheral blood. Every receptor here comes from a woman aged 40 to 50 who had recovered from COVID-19.

V usage is TRBV7-9 and J usage is TRBJ2-3; D is undetermined. Trimming cost V 1 base and J 5 bases, with 13 bases left between them. CDR3 size: 15 residues. The germline gives CDR1 SEHNR, CDR2 FQNEAQ (reference sequence). The CDR3 spells CASSLVSRVVDTQYF. The CDR3 DNA reads TGTGCCAGCAGCTTAGTTTCCCGGGTGGTAGATACGCAGTATTTT.

The chain uses TRBV7-9 and TRBJ2-3; tentative D call: TRBD1 (6 bases). The ends were cut back, 3 bases at V and 3 bases at J, with 19 bases in the middle. The CDR3 sequence is 17 residues long. The germline CDR1 and CDR2 sequences are SEHNR and FQNEAQ (reference sequence). The CDR3 nucleotides are TGTGCCAGCAGCTTGGAAAAACAGGGAAAAAATACAGATACGCAGTATTTT. It encodes CASSLEKQGKNTDTQYF.

The chain is built from TRBV20-1 and TRBJ2-7; D not certain. Germline V gene lookup returns CDR1 DFQATT and CDR2 SNEGSKA (reference sequence). The CDR3 is 14 amino acids. Deletions cut 3 bases from V and 2 bases from J, with 14 bases between. The CDR3 sequence: CSASLGTFPYEQYF. CDR3 nucleotides: TGCAGTGCTAGTCTGGGCACGTTTCCCTACGAGCAGTACTTC.

The CDR3 here is CASSSTLGGTGSPLHF. The DNA of the CDR3 is TGTGCCAGCTCATCGACCCTAGGGGGCACCGGTTCACCCCTCCACTTT. J is TRBJ1-6 and V is TRBV18; 7 bases are a match to TRBD1. The V gene end was trimmed by 5 bases and the J gene end by 9 bases; junction bases not matched to a gene: 13. CDR1 KGHSH and CDR2 LQKENI come from the germline V gene. This CDR3 region has 16 residues.

The rearrangement uses TRBV5-4 and TRBJ1-6; 7 positions agree with TRBD1. Germline V gene sequence: CDR1 SGHNT, CDR2 YYREEE (reference sequence). This CDR3 contains 16 residues. The junction had 10 bases not matched to a gene; V was cut back by 3 bases and J by 7 bases. CDR3 sequence: CASSSKPGGQNSPLHF. Written as DNA, the CDR3 is TGTGCCAGCAGCTCGAAGCCAGGGGGTCAGAATTCACCCCTCCACTTT.

This clone was picked up one time. The chain links TRBV4-1 to TRBJ1-6; D remains ambiguous. Trimming removed 0 bases from V and 0 bases from J, with 12 bases in between. CDR1 is MGHRA, CDR2 YSYEKL, per germline. The CDR3 covers 18 residues. The CDR3 reads CASSQDRGPNSYNSPLHF. In DNA form, the CDR3 reads TGCGCCAGCAGCCAAGATAGAGGCCCGAACTCCTATAATTCACCCCTCCACTTT.

The chain carries TRBV5-1 and TRBJ2-7, with 8 bases matching TRBD1. CDR3 length: 12 amino acids. V lost 3 bases to trimming and J lost 6 bases; unmatched junction nucleotides: 2. Germline assignment: CDR1 SGHRS and CDR2 YFSETQ. CDR3 protein: CASSYDRGEQYF. The CDR3, as DNA: TGCGCCAGCAGCTACGACAGGGGCGAGCAGTACTTC.

The CDR3: CAISWGGNTEAFF. As DNA, the CDR3 is TGTGCCATCAGCTGGGGGGGGAACACTGAAGCTTTCTTT. V and J are TRBV10-3 and TRBJ1-1, with D possibly TRBD1 on 5 matching bases. CDR1 is ENHRY and CDR2 is SYGVKD in the germline V gene. V lost 6 bases to trimming and J lost 1 base, with 9 bases between them. There are 13 residues in the CDR3.

The count of this clone is one. V gene TRBV9 combines with J gene TRBJ1-6, with a possible D match to TRBD1 (6 bases). CDR1 SGDLS and CDR2 YYNGEE come from the germline V gene. CDR3 size: 14 residues. Trimming removed 4 bases at V and 7 bases at J, with 12 bases between. Written as DNA, the CDR3 is TGTGCCAGCAGCCCGGGGGGCCTAAATTCACCCCTCCACTTT. This sequence encodes CASSPGGLNSPLHF.

This sequence joins TRBV2 and TRBJ1-6, with no clear D. With 3 bases removed from V and 10 bases from J, the gap between germline ends came to 10 bases. CDR3 length equals 13 residues. Germline-derived CDR1 and CDR2 are SNHLY and FYNNEI. The CDR3 DNA follows: TGTGCCAGCAGTGACGAGGTTCTCTCACCCCTCCACTTT. Residues: CASSDEVLSPLHF.

The chain uses TRBV5-1 and TRBJ2-3; TRBD1 is a possible D gene (6 bases). V was pared by 0 bases and J by 0 bases, with 8 bases between. Germline V gives CDR1 SGHRS, CDR2 YFSETQ. The CDR3 covers 15 residues. The CDR3 coding sequence is TGCGCCAGCAGCTTGGCCAGGGGAAGCACAGATACGCAGTATTTT. Amino acid sequence: CASSLARGSTDTQYF.

This chain links TRBV27 with TRBJ2-2, with TRBD1 as a possible D gene (6 bases). The CDR3 spans 15 residues. Trimming removed 2 bases at V and 0 bases at J, with 7 bases between. Per the germline V gene, CDR1 is MNHEY and CDR2 is SMNVEV (reference sequence). The CDR3 coding sequence is TGTGCCAGCAGTTTAGAGGGGGCGAACACCGGGGAGCTGTTTTTT. Protein: CASSLEGANTGELFF.

This clone was detected once. The J gene is TRBJ2-2, the V gene TRBV11-2; 8 bases align to TRBD1. CDR1 is SGHAT, CDR2 FQNNGV, per germline. Trimming took 5 bases from V and 3 from J; bases not matched to a gene: 8. The CDR3 sequence is 16 residues long. DNA for the CDR3: TGTGCCAGCAGCCTCCGGACAGGGAGAGACACCGGGGAGCTGTTTTTT. Translating it yields CASSLRTGRDTGELFF.

This clone has only a few counts. V gene TRBV30 combines with J gene TRBJ1-4, with 9 nucleotides matching TRBD1. Losses at the gene ends were 0 bases for V and 6 bases for J; bases not matched to a gene: 5. This CDR3 region has 15 residues. CDR1 and CDR2 from the germline V gene are GTSNPN and SVGIG (reference sequence). CDR3 protein: CAWSVRWDRDEKLFF. The CDR3 bases are TGTGCCTGGAGTGTAAGGTGGGACAGGGATGAAAAACTGTTTTTT.

The V gene is TRBV18, the J gene TRBJ2-1; 14 bases line up with TRBD2. Per the germline V gene, CDR1 is KGHSH and CDR2 is LQKENI. Germline trimming cut 6 bases from V and 2 bases from J; bases unmatched to any gene: 6. The CDR3 spans 17 residues. In DNA, the CDR3 is TGTGCCAGCTCCCGCTGGACTAGCGGGGGGCCCTACAATGAGCAGTTCTTC. Translating gives CASSRWTSGGPYNEQFF.

The V call is TRBV11-2, the J call TRBJ1-4, with unresolved D. Trimming removed 6 bases at V and 3 bases at J, with 17 bases between. This CDR3 region has 16 residues. Germline V gene sequence: CDR1 SGHAT, CDR2 FQNNGV. CDR3 protein: CASRVVGVGPNEKLFF. Here the CDR3 DNA reads TGTGCCAGCAGGGTAGTGGGAGTAGGGCCTAATGAAAAACTGTTTTTT.

Note on this clone: A junction end diverges from the germline sequence, so it may reflect a read error. This chain uses TRBV7-7 with TRBJ1-1; TRBD1 might be the D (6 bases). Germline V gene sequence: CDR1 SSHAT, CDR2 FNYEAQ (reference sequence). This CDR3 has 18 amino acids. CDR3 amino acids: CASSVRQVTGEMDTEAFF. For the CDR3, the DNA is TGTGCTAGCAGCGTACGACAGGTTACGGGTGAAATGGACACTGAAGCTTTCTTT.

CDR3 region: CASSSGRNTIYF. CDR3 nucleotides: TGTGCCAGCAGTTCAGGGCGAAACACCATATATTTT. The rearrangement uses TRBV6-5 and TRBJ1-3; possibly TRBD1 for D (5 bases). CDR1 and CDR2 (germline): MNHEY, SVGAGI. V gave up 4 bases and J gave up 5 bases, with 6 bases separating them. The CDR3 covers 12 residues.